This T cell receptor (beta chain) appears in the sequencing data of a study of blood T cell repertoires in COVID-19. Germline-derived CDR1 and CDR2 are MRHNA and SNTAGT. The CDR3 totals 14 residues. Germline trimming cut 9 bases from V and 0 bases from J; bases unmatched to any gene: 4. The repertoire was sequenced with immunoSEQ multiplex PCR; TCRdb's copy has only in-frame clones and lacks some. Of fewer than 350,000 clones in the sample, roughly 89% were seen once. Participants' reported clinical history set cohort assignment. Each recovered donor of Cohort 3 presented with two negative PCRs, clearance, or symptom resolution.

This receptor was obtained from a man between 60 and 75 years old who had recovered from COVID-19. The sequenced material came from PBMCs or T cells enriched from blood (not recorded which). The chain is built from TRBV6-4 and TRBJ1-5, with 8 bases lining up with TRBD1. In nucleotides, the CDR3 is TGTGCCAGTACAGGGGGAAATAGCAATCAGCCCCAGCATTTT. It codes for CASTGGNSNQPQHF.